This T cell receptor (beta chain) was captured in a study of T cell responses to AZD1222 COVID-19 vaccine. General study results and limits: Donors were chiefly white British, with a greater number of females, and clonal diversity was perhaps underestimated.

In regard to this clone: Its antigen is undetermined.

TCRdb's table, derived via immunoSEQ multiplex PCR, lists solely in-frame clones and lacks some. The table has about 56,000 clones, 80% to 90% seen once; the top ten hold more than 13%. The CDR3 runs 15 residues. With 6 bases clipped from V and 4 bases from J, the junction kept 8 bases outside the gene matches. From germline, CDR1 is MNHNY and CDR2 SVGAGI (reference sequence). The sequences come from peripheral blood, collected on day 0 of AZD1222 vaccination. V and J are TRBV6-6 and TRBJ2-3, with 9 bases lining up with TRBD1. The receptor comes from an adult in good health. The chain's CDR3 is CASRFRDRDADTQYF. CDR3 nucleotide sequence: TGTGCCAGCAGGTTCCGGGACAGGGACGCAGATACGCAGTATTTT.